This passage covers 18 T cell receptor beta chains from one sample sequenced in a study of T cells expressing NK-cell markers. No DNA is given; TCRdb re-called the 5' RACE reads and lists each CDR3 protein once. The repertoire table contains 550,000 or so distinct CDR3 sequences. The sample was blood T cells: a sorted CD56 or NKG2C T cell subset, CD4+ or CD8+ T cells, or bulk PBMC T cells (not recorded which). Every receptor here comes from a man aged 18 to 29 in good health.

The CDR3 spells CSARDSGRAGTDTQYF. The V gene is TRBV20-1, the J gene TRBJ2-3; TCRdb's D gene call, TRBD2, goes unchecked for lack of DNA. CDR1 is DFQATT, CDR2 SNEGSKA, per germline (reference sequence). The CDR3 runs to 16 residues.

The chain links TRBV20-1 to TRBJ2-3. The CDR3 runs 14 residues. Germline V gene lookup returns CDR1 DFQATT and CDR2 SNEGSKA (reference sequence). The CDR3 reads CSASPTVSTDTQYF.

This chain connects TRBV11-1 to TRBJ2-6; no DNA is available, so the TRBD2 call from TCRdb remains unchecked. The CDR3 is made up of 19 amino acids. CDR1 SGHAT and CDR2 FQDESV come from the germline V gene (reference sequence). The CDR3 spells CASSPWVGLSASGANVLTF.

This chain joins TRBV29-1 and TRBJ2-7; there is no DNA to check the TCRdb D call of TRBD1. This CDR3 comprises 14 residues. CDR1 SQVTM and CDR2 ANQGSEA come from the germline V gene. CDR3 amino acids: CSVTIGTPHYEQYF.

The rearrangement joins TRBV20-1 to TRBJ2-2; the D call from TCRdb, TRBD2, cannot be confirmed without DNA. Germline V gene sequence: CDR1 DFQATT, CDR2 SNEGSKA (reference sequence). CDR3 length: 14 amino acids. CDR3 sequence reads: CSARQGPPTGELFF.

The gene calls are TRBV29-1 and TRBJ1-1; TCRdb indicates TRBD1, and absent DNA this call remains unverified. The CDR3 is made up of 14 amino acids. Germline V gene lookup returns CDR1 SQVTM and CDR2 ANQGSEA. CDR3 loop: CSVEEEGVGTEAFF.

The genes are TRBV29-1 and TRBJ2-3; no DNA is available, so the TRBD2 call from TCRdb remains unchecked. Germline assignment: CDR1 SQVTM and CDR2 ANQGSEA. The CDR3 consists of 16 residues. This CDR3 is CSVVLGLAGGADTQYF.

The chain recombines TRBV29-1 with TRBJ1-1; TCRdb returns TRBD1, unconfirmable since there is no DNA. CDR1 is SQVTM, CDR2 ANQGSEA, per germline. The CDR3 sequence is 14 residues long. The CDR3 here is CSVETQGINTEAFF.

The chain has TRBV10-3 and TRBJ2-1; TCRdb returns TRBD2, unconfirmable since there is no DNA. The CDR3 is made up of 16 amino acids. Germline values: CDR1 ENHRY, CDR2 SYGVKD. The CDR3 spells CAIRGFAGKTYNEQFF.

This chain joins TRBV13 and TRBJ2-2. Germline V CDR1 and CDR2: PRHDT, FYEKMQ (reference sequence). The CDR3 spans 15 residues. CDR3 loop: CASSLGERVTGELFF.

The chain employs TRBV6-5 and TRBJ2-5; TCRdb outputs TRBD1, but without DNA this stays unchecked. The CDR3 runs 17 residues. CDR1 is MNHEY, CDR2 SVGAGI, per germline. CDR3 amino acids: CASSYSMGQLRQETQYF.

V is TRBV20-1 and J is TRBJ2-1; without DNA, the TCRdb call of TRBD2 cannot be checked. Germline loops: CDR1 DFQATT, CDR2 SNEGSKA (reference sequence). CDR3 size: 16 residues. CDR3 sequence: CSADIKRLAGGNEQFF.

The genes are TRBV5-1 and TRBJ2-3. Germline loops: CDR1 SGHRS, CDR2 YFSETQ. This CDR3 region has 16 residues. CDR3 amino acids: CASSLEGGPSTDTQYF.

The CDR3 reads CSVEDFVGTMNTEAFF. The rearrangement joins TRBV29-1 to TRBJ1-1. Looked up from germline, CDR1 is SQVTM and CDR2 is ANQGSEA. CDR3 length: 16 amino acids.

The J gene is TRBJ2-1, the V gene TRBV15; TCRdb calls TRBD1, which cannot be checked without DNA. CDR3 length: 15 residues. The germline V gene encodes CDR1 LNHNV and CDR2 YYDKDF (reference sequence). CDR3 sequence reads: CATSREQGERNEQFF.

The V gene is TRBV2, the J gene TRBJ2-3; TCRdb's assignment of TRBD1 cannot be checked, as there is no DNA. The CDR3 has 15 residues. Germline V lookup: CDR1 SNHLY, CDR2 FYNNEI. CDR3 sequence reads: CASKAGSHITDTQYF. Supplemented by reference TRBV2 and TRBJ2-3, the full variable domain reads EPEVTQTPSHQVTQMGQEVILRCVPISNHLYFYWYRQILGQKVEFLVSFYNNEISEKSEIFDDQFSVERPDGSNFTLKIRSTKLEDSAMYFCASKAGSHITDTQYFGPGTRLTVL.

The chain joins TRBV12-3 or TRBV12-4 to TRBJ2-3; the TRBD1 assignment by TCRdb is unverifiable without DNA. There are 12 residues in the CDR3. The CDR3: CADTRETDTQYF.

The chain is built from TRBV11-2 and TRBJ1-4; there is no DNA to check the TCRdb D call of TRBD1. The CDR3 consists of 15 residues. CDR1 is SGHAT, CDR2 FQNNGV, per germline. Here the CDR3 reads CASRVPGQRNEKLFF.